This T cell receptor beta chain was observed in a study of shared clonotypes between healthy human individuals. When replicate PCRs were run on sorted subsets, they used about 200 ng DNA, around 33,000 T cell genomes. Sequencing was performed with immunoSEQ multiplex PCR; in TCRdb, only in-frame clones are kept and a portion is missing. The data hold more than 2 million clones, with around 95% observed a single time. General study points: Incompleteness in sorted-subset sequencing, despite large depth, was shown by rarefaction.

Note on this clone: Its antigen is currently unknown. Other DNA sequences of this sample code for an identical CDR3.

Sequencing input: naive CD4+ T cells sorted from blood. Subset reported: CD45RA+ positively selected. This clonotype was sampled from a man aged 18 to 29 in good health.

In DNA form, the CDR3 reads TGTGCCAGCAGCCCTTCCGGGAACACAGATACGCAGTATTTT. Its translation: CASSPSGNTDTQYF. The rearrangement joins TRBV6-5 to TRBJ2-3; TRBD2 is a possible D gene (5 bases). Germline CDR1 reads MNHEY; CDR2 reads SVGAGI. The CDR3 length is 14 residues. V dropped 6 bases and J dropped 2 bases, with 12 bases sitting between them.